The 13 T cell receptor beta chains presented below share a single source sample, sequenced in a study of molecular identifiers for immune sequencing clone quantification. TCRdb called the PCR reads again in MiXCR, with one record for every CDR3 protein. The sample lists about 510,000 distinct CDR3 sequences; about 26% were seen once. Source material: naive CD8+ T cells from blood, with Jurkat cell RNA spiked in. The subset denotes: FACS-sorted CD8+CD4-CCR7+CD45RA+ naive T cells. The receptors here all came from a human donor in good health. Some libraries in this study had Jurkat cell RNA spiked in.

The chain links TRBV28 to TRBJ2-7; no firm D call. The CDR3 is made up of 15 amino acids. With 10 bases removed from V and 4 bases from J, the gap between germline ends came to 23 bases. Germline V gene lookup returns CDR1 MDHEN and CDR2 SYDVKM. The CDR3 sequence: CATSPLRPGRYEQYF. The DNA for the CDR3 is TGTGCCACCAGCCCCCTCCGCCCGGGTAGATACGAGCAGTACTTC.

This clonotype was detected only a few times. This chain links TRBV9 with TRBJ2-2; 8 nucleotides agree with TRBD1. Germline V gene data show CDR1 as SGDLS and CDR2 as YYNGEE. This CDR3 is 16 amino acids long. V dropped 4 bases and J dropped 1; count of bases not matched to a gene: 6. The CDR3 coding sequence is TGTGCCAGCAGCACGTCGGGACAGGAGAACACCGGGGAGCTGTTTTTT. Its translation: CASSTSGQENTGELFF.

In this sample, this clonotype turned up once. V gene TRBV9 combines with J gene TRBJ2-2; D assignment may be TRBD1 or TRBD2 (5 bases each). The CDR3 totals 16 residues. V was trimmed by 4 bases and J by 6 bases, leaving 19 bases between them. Germline V gene data show CDR1 as SGDLS and CDR2 as YYNGEE. CDR3 in DNA: TGTGCCAGCAGCCCGCCGGGACGGATCTCCTCCGGGGAGCTGTTTTTT. Translation gives CASSPPGRISSGELFF.

With regard to this clonotype: A read error is possible here, since a much larger clone lies one base away. The V and J genes are TRBV12-3 or TRBV12-4 and TRBJ1-6; the match to TRBD1 covers 7 bases. The CDR3 contains 16 residues. CDR3 in DNA: TGTGCCAGCAGTTTGTTCACAGGGGAGAATAATTCACCCCTCTACTTT. This encodes CASSLFTGENNSPLYF.

This clonotype was recorded at least ten times. This chain connects TRBV6-5 to TRBJ2-3; TRBD2 matches at 8 bases. J lost 1 base, V lost 2 bases, and 8 bases had no gene match. The CDR3 length is 17 residues. Germline CDR1 is MNHEY and CDR2 is SVGAGI. CDR3 amino acids: CASSYQQAGGGTDTQYF. For the CDR3, the DNA is TGTGCCAGCAGTTACCAACAGGCGGGAGGCGGCACAGATACGCAGTATTTT.

This clonotype appeared a few times. V is TRBV6-2 or TRBV6-3 and J is TRBJ2-7; D ambiguous. Trimming took 6 bases from V and 3 from J, leaving 12 bases between them. From germline, CDR1 is MNHEY and CDR2 SVGEGT. The CDR3 contains 13 residues. CDR3 in amino acids: CASSRTDYYEQYF. Written as DNA, the CDR3 is TGTGCCAGCAGCCGGACGGATTACTACGAGCAGTACTTC.

This clonotype was seen a few times. The genes are TRBV7-9 and TRBJ2-7; 7 bases line up with TRBD2. V lost 5 bases, J lost 0 bases, and 7 bases stayed unmatched. The CDR3 has 15 residues. Germline lookup yields CDR1 SEHNR and CDR2 FQNEAQ (reference sequence). The CDR3 DNA reads as TGTGCCAGCAGCCGTCCTCCTAGCGGCTCCTACGAGCAGTACTTC. It translates to CASSRPPSGSYEQYF.

This clonotype was found many times. This chain joins TRBV6-5 and TRBJ2-1, with TRBD1 matching 7 bases. Looked up from germline, CDR1 is MNHEY and CDR2 is SVGAGI. The CDR3 spans 15 residues. With V trimmed by 5 bases and J by 9 bases, 13 bases remained unmatched. CDR3 amino acids: CASSPSTGSGSEQFF. The CDR3 DNA reads as TGTGCCAGCAGTCCATCGACAGGGTCGGGGAGTGAGCAGTTCTTC.

This clonotype came up many times. CDR3 bases: TGCGCCAGCAGCCAAGGGGTCGGCCTGGAGACCCAGTACTTC. It encodes CASSQGVGLETQYF. The genes are TRBV4-3 and TRBJ2-5; D is undetermined. From germline, CDR1 is LGHNA and CDR2 YSLEER. There are 14 residues in the CDR3. V was trimmed by 1 base and J by 5 bases, leaving 11 bases between them.

Worth noting for this clonotype: A junction boundary mismatches the germline segment, possibly from a read error. The V call is TRBV2, the J call TRBJ1-2; weak D call: TRBD1 (6 bases). Germline V gene data show CDR1 as SNHLY and CDR2 as FYNNEI. The CDR3 runs 20 residues. CDR3 residues: CAGSEALGGAGKPPGYGYTF. Here the CDR3 DNA reads TGTGCCGGCAGTGAAGCGCTGGGGGGGGCTGGCAAGCCGCCTGGCTATGGCTACACCTTC. Together with reference TRBV2 and TRBJ1-2, the CDR3 gives the full variable domain: EPEVTQTPSHQVTQMGQEVILRCVPISNHLYFYWYRQILGQKVEFLVSFYNNEISEKSEIFDDQFSVERPDGSNFTLKIRSTKLEDSAMYFCAGSEALGGAGKPPGYGYTFGSGTRLTVV.

The chain is built from TRBV28 and TRBJ2-6; D ambiguous. V was shortened by 8 bases and J by 1 base, with 6 bases between the two germline ends. Germline V CDR1 and CDR2: MDHEN, SYDVKM. The CDR3 is 13 residues long. CDR3 in amino acids: CASALSGANVLTF. CDR3 DNA sequence: TGTGCCAGCGCCTTATCTGGGGCCAACGTCCTGACTTTC. Full variable domain (rest looked up from reference TRBV28 and TRBJ2-6): DVKVTQSSRYLVKRTGEKVFLECVQDMDHENMFWYRQDPGLGLRLIYFSYDVKMKEKGDIPEGYSVSREKKERFSLILESASTNQTSMYLCASALSGANVLTFGAGSRLTVL.

The chain employs TRBV6-2 or TRBV6-3 and TRBJ1-5; 8 nucleotides match TRBD1. CDR1 is MNHEY and CDR2 is SVGEGT in the germline V gene. Germline trimming cut 6 bases from V and 5 bases from J; bases unmatched to any gene: 21. The CDR3 covers 19 residues. This CDR3 is CASSYRGPVGTGTDQPQHF. The CDR3 nucleotides are TGTGCCAGCAGCTACCGAGGCCCGGTCGGGACAGGAACAGATCAGCCCCAGCATTTT.

In regard to this clonotype: A much larger clonotype is one base distant, so this may be a read error. This chain connects TRBV7-9 to TRBJ2-2; the D is unclear. The germline gives CDR1 SEHNR, CDR2 FQNEAQ (reference sequence). CDR3 length: 15 amino acids. Here the CDR3 reads CAGSLGFGNTGELFF. The CDR3 region has the DNA TGTGCCGGCAGCTTAGGATTCGGGAACACCGGGGAGCTGTTTTTT. Variable domain in full (rest from reference TRBV7-9 and TRBJ2-2): DTGVSQNPRHKITKRGQNVTFRCDPISEHNRLYWYRQTLGQGPEFLTYFQNEAQLEKSRLLSDRFSAERPKGSFSTLEIQRTEQGDSAMYLCAGSLGFGNTGELFFGEGSRLTVL.